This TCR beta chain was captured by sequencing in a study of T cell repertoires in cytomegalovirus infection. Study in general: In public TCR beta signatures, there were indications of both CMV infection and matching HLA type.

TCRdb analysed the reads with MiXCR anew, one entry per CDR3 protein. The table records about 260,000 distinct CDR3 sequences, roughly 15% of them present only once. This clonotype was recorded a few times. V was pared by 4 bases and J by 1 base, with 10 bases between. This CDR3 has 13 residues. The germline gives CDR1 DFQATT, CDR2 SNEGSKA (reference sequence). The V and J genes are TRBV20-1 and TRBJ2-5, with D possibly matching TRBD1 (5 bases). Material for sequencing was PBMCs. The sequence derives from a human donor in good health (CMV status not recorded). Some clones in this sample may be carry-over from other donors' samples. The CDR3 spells CSAMTATQETQYF. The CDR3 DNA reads TGCAGTGCTATGACAGCGACCCAAGAGACCCAGTACTTC.